The 29 T cell receptor beta chains in this list originate from one sample, sequenced in a study of early T cells in non-severe SARS-CoV-2 infection. MiXCR, run by TCRdb on the 5' RACE reads, gives a single entry per CDR3 protein. The sample records some 33,000 distinct CDR3 sequences, 5.4% being singletons. Material for sequencing was whole blood. The receptors derive from an adult who was a healthcare worker with PCR-confirmed SARS-CoV-2 infection or an uninfected control (not recorded which).

In its sample, this clonotype was seen a few times. The J gene is TRBJ2-3, the V gene TRBV7-6; 7 nucleotides agree with TRBD2. The V gene end was trimmed by 2 bases and the J gene end by 2 bases; junction bases not matched to a gene: 7. CDR3 length equals 16 residues. Germline values: CDR1 SGHVS, CDR2 FNYEAQ. The CDR3 loop reads CASSLNPGLYTDTQYF. The CDR3 nucleotides read TGTGCCAGCAGCTTAAATCCGGGACTATACACAGATACGCAGTATTTT.

This clonotype was observed many times. V is TRBV5-6 and J is TRBJ2-3; 11 nucleotides agree with TRBD2. The germline V gene has CDR1 SGHDT and CDR2 YYEEEE. V shed 0 bases, J shed 5 bases, and the junction held 8 bases outside the gene matches. CDR3 length: 17 amino acids. Here the CDR3 DNA reads TGTGCCAGCAGCTTGGCGAGACTAGCGGGGAGCGGAGATACGCAGTATTTT. This encodes CASSLARLAGSGDTQYF.

This chain joins TRBV6-2 or TRBV6-3 and TRBJ2-7; D gene uncertain. This CDR3 spans 14 amino acids. Germline loops: CDR1 MNHEY, CDR2 SVGEGT. V was cut by 4 bases and J by 7 bases, with 17 bases left in between. Written as DNA, the CDR3 is TGTGCCAGCAGTTCCACCGAAGGGTTCTGGGAGCAGTACTTC. It specifies CASSSTEGFWEQYF.

This clonotype showed up many times. The chain combines TRBV7-2 with TRBJ2-3; 13 bases align to TRBD2. Germline CDR1 reads SGHTA; CDR2 reads FQGNSA. The CDR3 consists of 14 residues. The junction had 2 bases not matched to a gene; V was cut back by 4 bases and J by 7 bases. The CDR3 DNA sequence: TGTGCCAGCAGCTCGGGACTAGCGGGGAATACGCAGTATTTT. It specifies CASSSGLAGNTQYF.

This clonotype was picked up many times. The rearrangement uses TRBV12-3 or TRBV12-4 and TRBJ1-2; D is possibly TRBD1 (6 bases). The CDR3 contains 12 residues. The V end lost 6 bases, the J end lost 5 bases, and 10 bases lay between the germline ends. DNA for the CDR3: TGTGCCAGCAGCCCAGGGGAATATGGCTACACCTTC. Its protein product is CASSPGEYGYTF.

This clonotype was observed many times. This sequence joins TRBV6-4 and TRBJ1-2, with 7 bases identical to TRBD1. Germline V gene lookup returns CDR1 MRHNA and CDR2 SNTAGT. Unmatched junction bases numbered 8, after V lost 2 bases and J lost 5 bases. This CDR3 region has 15 residues. Written as DNA, the CDR3 is TGTGCCAGCAGTGACGTCGCCAGGGGGATATATGGCTACACCTTC. Protein product: CASSDVARGIYGYTF.

This clonotype was recorded a few times. This chain links TRBV5-1 with TRBJ2-1; 9 nucleotides line up with TRBD2. The CDR3 length is 16 residues. Germline assignment: CDR1 SGHRS and CDR2 YFSETQ. With V trimmed by 0 bases and J by 8 bases, 9 bases remained unmatched. CDR3 sequence: CASSLGVAGARDEQFF. Written as DNA, the CDR3 is TGCGCCAGCAGCTTGGGAGTAGCGGGGGCTAGGGATGAGCAGTTCTTC.

This clonotype came up many times. V is TRBV7-9 and J is TRBJ1-1; no reliable D call. The CDR3 extends over 13 amino acids. Per the germline V gene, CDR1 is SEHNR and CDR2 is FQNEAQ (reference sequence). V was pared by 5 bases and J by 0 bases, with 7 bases between. The CDR3 DNA is TGTGCCAGCAGCCCTCAGATGAACACTGAAGCTTTCTTT. It is translated as CASSPQMNTEAFF.

This clonotype came up a few times. The rearrangement links TRBV10-3 to TRBJ2-3; 9 bases fit TRBD2. The germline V gene encodes CDR1 ENHRY and CDR2 SYGVKD. With V trimmed by 7 bases and J by 1 base, 9 bases remained unmatched. The CDR3 runs to 16 residues. The CDR3 here is CAIKEGAGGRTDTQYF. For the CDR3, the DNA is TGTGCCATCAAGGAGGGAGCGGGGGGCCGCACAGATACGCAGTATTTT.

This clonotype has more than one count but fewer than ten. V usage is TRBV7-9 and J usage is TRBJ2-3; D unresolved. CDR3 length: 13 amino acids. Germline V gene lookup returns CDR1 SEHNR and CDR2 FQNEAQ (reference sequence). Between the trimmed V and J ends, which lost 5 bases and 6 bases, there was a span of 12 bases. Here the CDR3 DNA reads TGTGCCAGCAGCCTGTCGCAAGGGGATACGCAGTATTTT. This codes for CASSLSQGDTQYF. The whole variable domain, remainder taken from reference TRBV7-9 and TRBJ2-3, is DTGVSQNPRHKITKRGQNVTFRCDPISEHNRLYWYRQTLGQGPEFLTYFQNEAQLEKSRLLSDRFSAERPKGSFSTLEIQRTEQGDSAMYLCASSLSQGDTQYFGPGTRLTVL.

This clonotype was recorded many times. The rearrangement joins TRBV11-2 to TRBJ2-1, with D uncertain. The CDR3 runs 13 residues. From germline, CDR1 is SGHAT and CDR2 FQNNGV. Trimming pared 4 bases from V and 7 bases from J, leaving 11 bases between. The CDR3 protein is CASSYQPKNEQFF. The CDR3 coding sequence is TGTGCCAGCAGCTACCAGCCCAAAAATGAGCAGTTCTTC.

This rearrangement joins TRBV18 to TRBJ2-5, with D uncertain. V was shortened by 1 base and J by 0 bases, with 6 bases between the two germline ends. This CDR3 region has 14 residues. Germline-derived CDR1 and CDR2 are KGHSH and LQKENI. CDR3 in DNA: TGTGCCAGCTCACCACAGCAGTACCAAGAGACCCAGTACTTC. It specifies CASSPQQYQETQYF.

This clonotype was recorded many times. The rearrangement links TRBV29-1 to TRBJ2-3; D may be TRBD1 (5 bases). The CDR3 length is 16 residues. CDR1 and CDR2 (germline): SQVTM, ANQGSEA. Trimming stripped 5 bases from V and 4 bases from J, with 22 bases between. CDR3 amino acids: CSVYVVGALRPDTQYF. The CDR3 DNA sequence: TGCAGCGTTTATGTAGTTGGGGCTCTCAGACCAGATACGCAGTATTTT.

This clonotype was seen a handful of times. The rearrangement joins TRBV7-2 to TRBJ2-3; 15 nucleotides align to TRBD2. The germline CDR1 and CDR2 sequences are SGHTA and FQGNSA. This CDR3 is built from 17 residues. The V and J ends lost 5 bases and 6 bases, in that order; junction bases with no gene match: 9. CDR3 DNA sequence: TGTGCCAGCAGCCGCTCGGGACTAGCGGGGGGATTGGATACGCAGTATTTT. Residues: CASSRSGLAGGLDTQYF.

The V call is TRBV19, the J call TRBJ2-3; 13 nucleotides match TRBD2. The CDR3 spans 17 residues. Germline V lookup: CDR1 LNHDA, CDR2 SQIVND (reference sequence). V lost 1 base to trimming and J lost 6 bases; unmatched junction nucleotides: 7. In nucleotides, the CDR3 is TGTGCCAGTAGTATAGGGACTAGCGGGAGTGGAGCCGATACGCAGTATTTT. This encodes CASSIGTSGSGADTQYF.

There are many counts of this clonotype. J is TRBJ1-2 and V is TRBV10-3; a weak D match, TRBD1 (5 bases). Trimming cost V 2 bases and J 4 bases, with 11 bases left between them. Germline V lookup: CDR1 ENHRY, CDR2 SYGVKD. The CDR3 contains 14 residues. The CDR3 nucleotides are TGTGCCATCAGTGAGGGGCAGGGACCCTATGGCTACACCTTC. Translating it yields CAISEGQGPYGYTF.

This clonotype has at least ten counts. The rearrangement links TRBV19 to TRBJ1-2; possibly TRBD1 for D (6 bases). The CDR3 is 15 residues long. Germline V gene lookup returns CDR1 LNHDA and CDR2 SQIVND (reference sequence). V was pared by 1 base and J by 3 bases, with 12 bases between. The CDR3 region has the DNA TGTGCCAGTAGTATAGTGGCGGGGGCAGACTATGGCTACACCTTC. It is translated as CASSIVAGADYGYTF.

The chain uses TRBV7-2 and TRBJ2-7; D is uncertain. This CDR3 comprises 12 residues. Trimming removed 8 bases at V and 4 bases at J, with 12 bases between. CDR1 is SGHTA and CDR2 is FQGNSA in the germline V gene. The CDR3 DNA reads TGTGCCAGCTCGTACAGTCTTTACGAGCAGTACTTC. Residues: CASSYSLYEQYF.

On this clonotype itself: The conserved closing phenylalanine or tryptophan is absent in this CDR3, likely reflecting a read error. V is TRBV12-3 or TRBV12-4 and J is TRBJ1-1; D is unresolved. V lost 4 bases and J lost 2, with 2 bases in between. The CDR3 sequence is 11 residues long. The CDR3 coding sequence is TGTGCCAGCAGTTCTAACACTGAAGCTTTCTCT. Translating it yields CASSSNTEAFS.

The genes are TRBV21-1 and TRBJ2-7; the listed D gene, TRBD2, was not tested against the DNA. TRBV21-1 is described as a pseudogene. The CDR3 totals 17 residues. This CDR3 is CASSKAARQGLSYEQYF. In DNA form, the CDR3 reads TGTGCCAGCAGCAAAGCTGCCCGGCAGGGCCTCTCCTACGAGCAGTACTTC.

V gene TRBV2 combines with J gene TRBJ2-7, with D hard to call. V was shortened by 3 bases and J by 6 bases, with 6 bases between the two germline ends. CDR3 length: 11 residues. Looked up from germline, CDR1 is SNHLY and CDR2 is FYNNEI. Here the CDR3 reads CASSDLPEQYF. In DNA form, the CDR3 reads TGTGCCAGCAGTGACCTACCCGAGCAGTACTTC.

This clonotype was counted many times. CDR3 loop: CASSSGLHGSGEQFF. The CDR3 nucleotides are TGTGCCAGCAGCTCGGGACTCCACGGCAGTGGTGAGCAGTTCTTC. V gene TRBV11-2 combines with J gene TRBJ2-1, with D maybe TRBD2 (6 bases). The germline CDR1 and CDR2 sequences are SGHAT and FQNNGV. Trimming removed 4 bases from V and 9 bases from J, with 19 bases in between. There are 15 residues in the CDR3.

This chain links TRBV27 with TRBJ1-1; tentatively, D is TRBD1 (6 bases). The CDR3 extends over 18 amino acids. The ends were cut back, 6 bases at V and 2 bases at J, with 25 bases in the middle. Germline lookup yields CDR1 MNHEY and CDR2 SMNVEV (reference sequence). The DNA of the CDR3 is TGTGCCAGCAGACCCGTGCAGGGGTCTCATTGGAGAAACACTGAAGCTTTCTTT. Protein: CASRPVQGSHWRNTEAFF.

The V call is TRBV5-4, the J call TRBJ2-5, with D perhaps TRBD1 or TRBD2 (5 bases each). Germline CDR1 SGHNT, CDR2 YYREEE (reference sequence). The V end was cut by 1 base, the J end by 3 bases, with 13 bases between. The CDR3 contains 15 residues. The CDR3: CASSLPSGTKETQYF. The CDR3 DNA follows: TGTGCCAGCAGCTTGCCTTCCGGGACCAAAGAGACCCAGTACTTC. The whole variable domain, filled in from reference TRBV5-4 and TRBJ2-5, reads ETGVTQSPTHLIKTRGQQVTLRCSSQSGHNTVSWYQQALGQGPQFIFQYYREEENGRGNFPPRFSGLQFPNYSSELNVNALELDDSALYLCASSLPSGTKETQYFGPGTRLLVL.

This clonotype was detected a few times. This chain links TRBV12-5 with TRBJ1-1; the D gene is possibly TRBD1 (5 bases). V was pared by 9 bases and J by 1 base, with 9 bases between. The germline V gene has CDR1 LGHNT and CDR2 FRNRAP. This CDR3 spans 12 amino acids. As DNA, the CDR3 is TGTGCTAGCAGGGAGGAGAACACTGAAGCTTTCTTT. It specifies CASREENTEAFF. The full variable domain, completed using reference TRBV12-5 and TRBJ1-1, is DARVTQTPRHKVTEMGQEVTMRCQPILGHNTVFWYRQTMMQGLELLAYFRNRAPLDDSGMPKDRFSAEMPDATLATLKIQPSEPRDSAVYFCASREENTEAFFGQGTRLTVV.

This clonotype was recorded a few times. The genes are TRBV20-1 and TRBJ1-1; D is ambiguous. The V end was cut by 1 base, the J end by 1 base, with 4 bases between. This CDR3 contains 12 residues. Germline V gene sequence: CDR1 DFQATT, CDR2 SNEGSKA (reference sequence). In nucleotides, the CDR3 is TGCAGTGCTAGAGGGGGGAACACTGAAGCTTTCTTT. Residues: CSARGGNTEAFF.

This clonotype was seen repeatedly, ten times or more. The chain employs TRBV6-5 and TRBJ1-1, with unresolved D. V gave up 2 bases and J gave up 0 bases, with 10 bases separating them. CDR1 and CDR2 (germline): MNHEY, SVGAGI. The CDR3 length is 15 residues. Here the CDR3 reads CASSYGREMNTEAFF. CDR3 nucleotide sequence: TGTGCCAGCAGTTACGGGCGGGAGATGAACACTGAAGCTTTCTTT.

This chain joins TRBV18 and TRBJ2-7, with TRBD2 identical over 8 bases. Germline lookup yields CDR1 KGHSH and CDR2 LQKENI. The CDR3 runs 14 residues. V was clipped by 6 bases and J by 6 bases; unmatched bases: 10. CDR3: CASSGGGRSGEQYF. DNA for the CDR3: TGTGCCAGCTCCGGCGGGGGGAGGAGCGGCGAGCAGTACTTC.

The chain employs TRBV19 and TRBJ2-1; no definite D call. The V gene's germline CDR1 is LNHDA and CDR2 SQIVND (reference sequence). This CDR3 has 12 residues. V was shortened by 9 bases and J by 0 bases, with 6 bases between the two germline ends. CDR3: CASRSSYNEQFF. The CDR3 DNA sequence: TGTGCCAGCAGGAGCTCCTACAATGAGCAGTTCTTC.